This T cell receptor beta chain appears in the sequencing data of a study of cytomegalovirus exposure and HLA in healthy donors. Study-level findings and limits: Whilst most TCR sequences proved rare, a subset of public TCRs occurred across many donors.

Both 60 Vbeta primers and 13 Jbeta primers went into the PCR. Sequencing was performed with immunoSEQ multiplex PCR; in TCRdb, only in-frame clones are kept and a portion is missing. The sample consists of under 45,000 clones, roughly three quarters of them appearing once. CDR1 and CDR2 from the germline V gene are SEHNR and FQNEAQ (reference sequence). Trimming at V came to 4 bases and at J to 4 bases, leaving 6 bases not matched to a gene. The CDR3 extends over 15 amino acids. Concerning this clone: Its cognate antigen is unknown.

This rearrangement joins TRBV7-9 to TRBJ1-3; 8 nucleotides align to TRBD1. The sequence was collected from a man younger than 40 in good health and CMV-seronegative. Sequencing was carried out using PBMCs. CDR3 sequence: CASSSFRGPGNTIYF. The CDR3 DNA follows: TGTGCCAGCAGCTCCTTCAGGGGGCCCGGAAACACCATATATTTT.